The rows below give T cell receptor beta chains drawn from one sample of a study of cytomegalovirus exposure and HLA in healthy donors. Sequencing was performed with immunoSEQ multiplex PCR; in TCRdb, only in-frame clones are kept and a portion is missing. The table shows fewer than 150,000 clones, with around 78% occurring only once. Specimen: PBMCs. The receptors here all came from a woman in her forties in good health and CMV-seropositive. Each CDR3 is given with its conserved first and last residue. A D gene is named only where the DNA matches it firmly. Some rows mark clone size as missing; the rest say once, few, many or name a class of expanded clone.

clone size | J gene | V gene | D gene | CDR3 DNA | CDR3 protein
few | TRBJ2-2 | TRBV15 | TRBD2 | TGTGCCACCAGCAGAGATCTCGGTAGCGGGGCGAACACCGGGGAGCTGTTTTTT | CATSRDLGSGANTGELFF
. | TRBJ2-1 | TRBV11-2 | TRBD2 | TGTGCCAGCAGCCCCCCGGGAGGGCCTGACAATGAGCAGTTCTTC | CASSPPGGPDNEQFF
. | TRBJ2-5 | TRBV4-1 | TRBD2 | TGCGCCAGCAGCCAAGCGGGGGGGGAGACCCAGTACTTC | CASSQAGGETQYF
. | TRBJ2-1 | TRBV30 | . | TGTGCCTGGAGTGTACATAACGACAATGAGCAGTTCTTC | CAWSVHNDNEQFF
. | TRBJ2-5 | TRBV10-3 | TRBD1 | TGTGCCATCAGCGACAGGGGGCGAGAGACCCAGTACTTC | CAISDRGRETQYF
. | TRBJ2-1 | TRBV5-1 | TRBD2 | TGCGCCAGCAGCTTGGGGGTAGCGGGAGTATCTGAGCAGTTCTTC | CASSLGVAGVSEQFF
. | TRBJ1-2 | TRBV19 | TRBD1 | TGTGCCAGTAGTATAGCTCTGACAGGGGGCTATGGCTACACCTTC | CASSIALTGGYGYTF
. | TRBJ2-1 | TRBV4-1 | . | TGCGCCAGCAGCCAAGTGTTATGGGGGGACAATGAGCAGTTCTTC | CASSQVLWGDNEQFF
. | TRBJ1-2 | TRBV10-3 | TRBD1 | TGTGCCATCAGCTCCTTAGACAGGGCCCCCCCATATGGCTACACCTTC | CAISSLDRAPPYGYTF
. | TRBJ2-5 | TRBV29-1 | TRBD1 | TGCAGCGTTTTGACAGGGGAGGAGACCCAGTACTTC | CSVLTGEETQYF
. | TRBJ2-7 | TRBV2 | TRBD2 | TGTGCCAGCAGTCCCCTAGGGACTAGCGGTTACGAGCAGTACTTC | CASSPLGTSGYEQYF
. | TRBJ2-7 | TRBV5-6 | . | TGTGCCAGCAGCTCGAGTGAGCAGTACTTC | CASSSSEQYF
. | TRBJ2-7 | TRBV11-2 | TRBD2 | TGTGCCAGCAGCGGAACTAGCGGGAGGCAGACCTACGAGCAGTACTTC | CASSGTSGRQTYEQYF
. | TRBJ2-1 | TRBV6-1 | . | TGTGCCAGCAGTGAAGGACGTGACGGGAGTGAGCAGTTCTTC | CASSEGRDGSEQFF
. | TRBJ2-1 | TRBV4-2 | . | TGTGCCAGCAGCCAAGCGGGAGTATACTACAATGAGCAGTTCTTC | CASSQAGVYYNEQFF
few | TRBJ2-3 | TRBV5-5 | . | TGTGCCAGCAGCCCCAACGAGGATACGCAGTATTTT | CASSPNEDTQYF
. | TRBJ1-2 | TRBV18 | . | TGTGCCAGCTCGACCACGCACAGCAACTATGGCTACACCTTC | CASSTTHSNYGYTF
. | TRBJ1-4 | TRBV28 | . | TGTGCCAGCAGTTTCCCAGGCATTAATGAAAAACTGTTTTTT | CASSFPGINEKLFF
. | TRBJ2-3 | TRBV5-1 | TRBD2 | TGCGCCAGCACCGGCACGAGCGGGAGCGTCACAGATACGCAGTATTTT | CASTGTSGSVTDTQYF
. | TRBJ2-1 | TRBV6-5 | . | TGTGCCAGCAGACAGAACAATGAGCAGTTCTTC | CASRQNNEQFF
. | TRBJ2-3 | TRBV18 | TRBD2 | TGTGCCAGCTCACCTCGGACTAGCGGCACAGATACGCAGTATTTT | CASSPRTSGTDTQYF
. | TRBJ2-1 | TRBV5-8 | TRBD1 | TGTGCCAGCAGCTACCGGACAGGGGGCAACACCTACAATGAGCAGTTCTTC | CASSYRTGGNTYNEQFF
. | TRBJ2-5 | TRBV7-3 | . | TGTGCCAGCAGCTTATCCTACCAAGAGACCCAGTACTTC | CASSLSYQETQYF
. | TRBJ2-1 | TRBV11-3 | TRBD2 | TGTGCCAGCAGCTTAGCCCCCGCTAGCGGGAGGAGAAGTGAGCAGTTCTTC | CASSLAPASGRRSEQFF
. | TRBJ2-7 | TRBV7-9 | TRBD1 | TGTGCCAGCAGCTCGTCGGGACAGGACTACGAGCAGTACTTC | CASSSSGQDYEQYF
. | TRBJ1-4 | TRBV18 | TRBD1 | TGTGCCAGCTCAGCTCTCGGACAGGGAGAAAAACTGTTTTTT | CASSALGQGEKLFF
. | TRBJ2-1 | TRBV19 | . | TGTGCCAGTAGTATACAGGGCCCCGGATACAATGAGCAGTTCTTC | CASSIQGPGYNEQFF
. | TRBJ2-5 | TRBV5-1 | TRBD2 | TGCGCCAGCAGCTTCCGAGGACTAGCCTACCCCTCCGAGAAGTACTTC | CASSFRGLAYPSEKYF
. | TRBJ1-2 | TRBV6-5 | . | TGTGCCAGCAGTGTAACAGTGAACCTATATGGCTACACCTTC | CASSVTVNLYGYTF
. | TRBJ1-4 | TRBV6-1 | . | TGTGCCAGCAGTGTCCGGGACACCATACGGAAACTGTTTTTT | CASSVRDTIRKLFF
. | TRBJ2-5 | TRBV5-1 | TRBD2 | TGCGCCAGCAGCGACGGGAGGGGGGGAGAGACCCAGTACTTC | CASSDGRGGETQYF
. | TRBJ1-5 | TRBV19 | TRBD1 | TGTGCCAGCCGGGACAGCCGATATCAGCCCCAGCATTTT | CASRDSRYQPQHF
once | TRBJ1-2 | TRBV9 | . | TGTGCCAGCAGCATCGGTATGTCTGATGGCTACACCTTC | CASSIGMSDGYTF
few | TRBJ2-6 | TRBV5-5 | . | TGTGCCAGCAGGGAGGGGTGGGCCAACGTCCTGACTTTC | CASREGWANVLTF
. | TRBJ2-5 | TRBV7-2 | . | TGTGCCAGCAGCTTCCAGGGACTCCAAGAGACCCAGTACTTC | CASSFQGLQETQYF
. | TRBJ2-2 | TRBV2 | . | TGTGCCAGCAGTGAGGACAGAATCACCGGGGAGCTGTTTTTT | CASSEDRITGELFF
. | TRBJ2-5 | TRBV28 | TRBD2 | TGTGCCAGCAGGATCGGTGGGACTAGGTATATGGGGACCCAGTACTTC | CASRIGGTRYMGTQYF
. | TRBJ2-1 | TRBV5-1 | . | TGCGCCAGCAGCTGGGGACTCCAAACCTCCTACAATGAGCAGTTCTTC | CASSWGLQTSYNEQFF
. | TRBJ2-1 | TRBV18 | TRBD2 | TGTGCCAGCTCACTCTTTGGACTAGCGGGTGGCGATGAGCAGTTCTTC | CASSLFGLAGGDEQFF
few | TRBJ1-5 | TRBV4-1 | . | TGCGCCAGCAGCCGACAGGTCAATCAGCCCCAGCATTTT | CASSRQVNQPQHF